This T cell receptor (beta chain) was observed in a study of cytomegalovirus exposure and HLA in healthy donors. PCR primers comprised 60 Vbeta and 13 Jbeta primers. The protocol was immunoSEQ multiplex PCR, while the TCRdb copy is restricted to in-frame clones and leaves out a portion. The table records 90,000 or so clones, under 80% of them present only once. This clone was counted only a few times. Its matching antigen is unknown. V was shortened by 5 bases and J by 5 bases, with 15 bases between the two germline ends. CDR1 and CDR2 (germline): MNHNY, SVGAGI (reference sequence). The CDR3 is made up of 14 amino acids. Broader study findings: A later analysis reportedly found that, within productive TCRs, an Asian-associated ancestry cluster had fewer N-insertions than the mean observed across the roughly 730 donors.

Sample: PBMCs. The clonotype was recovered from a man in his 60s in good health and CMV-seronegative. The gene calls are TRBV6-6 and TRBJ1-2; TRBD1 might be the D (5 bases). The CDR3, as DNA: TGTGCCAGCAGTGTGGAGGGGAGGGGATATGGCTACACCTTC. The encoded protein is CASSVEGRGYGYTF.